The clone carrying this T cell receptor (beta chain) was detected only a few times. The antigen is not known. The CDR3 has 14 residues. V was trimmed by 1 base and J by 7 bases, leaving 11 bases between them. Germline loops: CDR1 MDHEN, CDR2 SYDVKM. Time point here: persistent/refractory GD, antithyroid drugs over 5 years with positive TRAb. RNA from PBMCs was the source of the TCR library. The entry originates in a study of regulatory T cells in long-lasting Graves disease. Study findings and constraints: A greater number of public clonotypes (about 3,000) was shared by persistent patients than by new patients (approximately 1,000).

CDR3 regions were amplified by Arm-PCR using iRepertoire HTBI primers to build TCR beta libraries. Original processing methods: Across all samples, roughly 60 TRBV segments and 15 or so TRBJ segments were identified. TCRdb re-analysed the multiplex PCR reads in MiXCR, keeping a single row per CDR3 protein. The V and J calls were determined by TCRdb, not by the authors. The table has roughly 700,000 distinct CDR3 sequences, 30% seen once. The material sequenced was peripheral blood mononuclear cells (PBMCs), taken when the disease was refractory, from a patient treated with antithyroid drugs. The J gene is TRBJ1-5, the V gene TRBV28; D call uncertain. The clonotype originates from a female donor with Graves disease. The CDR3 region has the DNA TGTGCCAGCAGTTTATCCGTAACACAGCAGCCCCAGCATTTT. Protein: CASSLSVTQQPQHF.